The entry that follows covers one TCR beta chain sequence. As yet, its antigen is unknown. The sample holds other DNA sequences that translate to the same CDR3. Primers: 60 Vbeta forward and 13 Jbeta reverse. TCRdb's table, derived via immunoSEQ multiplex PCR, lists solely in-frame clones and lacks some. Of some 180,000 clones listed, roughly 80% are singletons. Germline-derived CDR1 and CDR2 are SGHNT and YYREEE (reference sequence). The CDR3 runs 13 residues. V was cut by 4 bases and J by 1 base, with 8 bases left in between. This record comes from a study of cytomegalovirus exposure and HLA in healthy donors. Overall study: The Caucasian-associated ancestry cluster held 80% to 90% of a few hundred genotyped donors.

The study's findings and limits: A later analysis showed TCR association rates differing by HLA locus, peaking at DRB1 and lowest at HLA-C.

Sequencing input: PBMCs. The sequence came from a male donor in good health and CMV-seronegative. The chain is built from TRBV5-4 and TRBJ1-1, with D perhaps matching TRBD1 (5 bases). CDR3 coding DNA: TGTGCCAGCAGCCTGACAGAGAACACTGAAGCTTTCTTT. Residues: CASSLTENTEAFF. Full variable domain (outside the CDR3, taken from reference TRBV5-4 and TRBJ1-1): ETGVTQSPTHLIKTRGQQVTLRCSSQSGHNTVSWYQQALGQGPQFIFQYYREEENGRGNFPPRFSGLQFPNYSSELNVNALELDDSALYLCASSLTENTEAFFGQGTRLTVV.